Presented here are 27 T cell receptor beta chains from one specimen sequenced in a study of T cell repertoires and HLA-DP antigens (dated by TCRdb to 2017 to 2018). These TCRs' antigens remain unknown. The library was built by means of the immunoSEQ multiplex PCR assay. TCRdb's version of the immuneACCESS table is confined to in-frame rearrangements and falls short of the full clone set. An unresolved V gene accounts for under half of the shortfall where checked; the remainder is of unknown origin. The sample includes about 73,000 clones, with around 80% observed a single time. Of the sample, roughly 1.5% is held by the ten largest clones. The source material was CD4+ T cells from PBMCs. The source is a man in his sixties in good health and CMV-seronegative.

Many counts were recorded for this clone. The rearrangement links TRBV2 to TRBJ2-7; 11 bases agree with TRBD2. Losses at the gene ends were 2 bases for V and 7 bases for J; bases not matched to a gene: 7. The germline gives CDR1 SNHLY, CDR2 FYNNEI. This CDR3 spans 15 amino acids. CDR3 nucleotide sequence: TGTGCCAGCAGTGAACCCCTAGCGGGAGGTTCTGAGCAGTACGTC. It specifies CASSEPLAGGSEQYV.

V gene TRBV4-2 combines with J gene TRBJ1-1, with TRBD1 matching over 8 bases. Losses at the gene ends were 6 bases for V and 0 bases for J; bases not matched to a gene: 12. Germline V gene lookup returns CDR1 LGHNA and CDR2 YNFKEQ. The CDR3 has 17 amino acids. For the CDR3, the DNA is TGTGCCAGCAGGGAGACAGGGGTATCTAACTTGAACACTGAAGCTTTCTTT. This encodes CASRETGVSNLNTEAFF.

The gene calls are TRBV19 and TRBJ2-3; 10 nucleotides agree with TRBD2. The CDR3 runs 17 residues. From germline, CDR1 is LNHDA and CDR2 SQIVND (reference sequence). V gave up 4 bases and J gave up 6 bases; unmatched junction bases: 13. CDR3 DNA: TGTGCCAGTAGTACCTCGATCGCTAGCGGGAGTTTCGATACGCAGTATTTT. Translating it yields CASSTSIASGSFDTQYF.

There are a few counts of this clone. As DNA, the CDR3 is TGTGCCAGCAGTGACCCCGTGGAGGGGTTCCGGAACACCATATATTTT. Translating gives CASSDPVEGFRNTIYF. The chain employs TRBV25-1 and TRBJ1-3; D perhaps matches TRBD1 (5 bases). The CDR3 runs 16 residues. The V end was cut by 3 bases, the J end by 7 bases, with 19 bases between. Germline V gene data show CDR1 as MGHDK and CDR2 as SYGVNS.

V and J are TRBV7-2 and TRBJ2-7, with D possibly matching TRBD2 (5 bases). With 1 base removed from V and 6 bases from J, the gap between germline ends came to 10 bases. Germline CDR1 SGHTA, CDR2 FQGNSA. The CDR3 covers 13 residues. CDR3 nucleotide sequence: TGTGCCAGCAGCTTAGGGGGTCGGGGCGAGCAGTACTTC. This encodes CASSLGGRGEQYF.

This chain links TRBV13 with TRBJ1-4; 10 nucleotides align to TRBD1. Germline values: CDR1 PRHDT, CDR2 FYEKMQ (reference sequence). Trimming removed 2 bases from V and 7 bases from J; junction bases left unmatched: 10. The CDR3 consists of 17 residues. CDR3 loop: CASSLQRQGALTEKLFF. DNA for the CDR3: TGTGCCAGCAGCTTACAGAGACAGGGGGCTTTGACTGAAAAACTGTTTTTT.

This sequence joins TRBV18 and TRBJ2-5, with 7 bases aligning to TRBD1. This CDR3 is 14 amino acids long. Germline CDR1 is KGHSH and CDR2 is LQKENI. V shed 3 bases and J 3 bases; nucleotides not matched to a gene: 4. The CDR3 region is CASSPETGKETQYF. The CDR3 DNA follows: TGTGCCAGCTCACCCGAGACAGGGAAAGAGACCCAGTACTTC.

CDR3 loop: CASSNQGTRSGYTF. The DNA of the CDR3 is TGTGCCAGTAGTAACCAAGGGACGAGGAGTGGCTACACCTTC. The chain couples TRBV19 to TRBJ1-2; D perhaps matches TRBD1 (5 bases). Germline V gene sequence: CDR1 LNHDA, CDR2 SQIVND (reference sequence). V was clipped by 4 bases and J by 7 bases, with 16 bases between them. CDR3 size: 14 residues.

This chain's CDR3 is CASSMTSGSYNEQFF. In DNA form, the CDR3 reads TGCGCCAGCAGCATGACTAGCGGAAGCTACAATGAGCAGTTCTTC. The chain joins TRBV5-1 to TRBJ2-1; 9 nucleotides match TRBD2. The CDR3 length is 15 residues. From germline, CDR1 is SGHRS and CDR2 YFSETQ. J lost 3 bases, V lost 4 bases, and 5 bases had no gene match.

The chain joins TRBV5-1 to TRBJ1-1; tentatively, D is TRBD1 (5 bases). Deletions cut 7 bases from V and 4 bases from J, with 17 bases between. Per germline, CDR1 SGHRS and CDR2 YFSETQ. CDR3 length equals 14 residues. The CDR3 here is CASQVGGAITEAFF. DNA of the CDR3: TGCGCCAGCCAGGTTGGAGGGGCGATCACTGAAGCTTTCTTT.

J is TRBJ2-7 and V is TRBV21-1; TRBD2 is the table's D call, not checked against the DNA. TRBV21-1 is deemed a pseudogene. The CDR3 is 14 residues long. CDR3 region: CASSKAVRAYEQYF. The CDR3 DNA reads TGTGCCAGCAGCAAAGCGGTACGGGCCTACGAGCAGTACTTC.

The J gene is TRBJ2-1, the V gene TRBV9; 7 bases are a match to TRBD2. The CDR3 totals 15 residues. Trimming at V came to 2 bases and at J to 3 bases, leaving 5 bases not matched to a gene. The germline V gene has CDR1 SGDLS and CDR2 YYNGEE. DNA for the CDR3: TGTGCCAGCAGCGTTAAAGCGGGAAGCTACAATGAGCAGTTCTTC. Translation gives CASSVKAGSYNEQFF.

The chain is built from TRBV4-1 and TRBJ2-7; TRBD1 aligns across 11 bases. The CDR3 length is 17 residues. V shed 2 bases, J shed 6 bases, and the junction held 12 bases outside the gene matches. Germline CDR1 reads MGHRA; CDR2 reads YSYEKL. The CDR3 region has the DNA TGCGCCAGCAGCCAATACGGCCAGGGACAGGGGGGGGTCGAGCAGTACTTC. Its protein product is CASSQYGQGQGGVEQYF.

The V gene is TRBV19, the J gene TRBJ2-3; possible D gene TRBD2, 7 bases. Germline-derived CDR1 and CDR2 are LNHDA and SQIVND (reference sequence). This CDR3 spans 15 amino acids. With 6 bases removed from V and 3 bases from J, the gap between germline ends came to 16 bases. The CDR3: CASRSGGGDTDTQYF. CDR3 nucleotide sequence: TGTGCCAGTAGGTCGGGGGGCGGTGATACAGATACGCAGTATTTT.

The chain links TRBV5-1 to TRBJ2-1, with D perhaps matching TRBD2 (5 bases). The CDR3 runs 15 residues. Germline CDR1 SGHRS, CDR2 YFSETQ. The V and J ends lost 0 bases and 7 bases respectively, with 14 bases between them. The CDR3 DNA reads as TGCGCCAGCAGCTTGGAGGTGGGAGTAAGAAATGAGCAGTTCTTC. This gives the protein CASSLEVGVRNEQFF.

V is TRBV10-3 and J is TRBJ2-5; a weak D match, TRBD1 (6 bases). V was pared by 10 bases and J by 3 bases, with 18 bases between. The CDR3 is 14 residues long. The germline V gene encodes CDR1 ENHRY and CDR2 SYGVKD. The CDR3 here is CATRDTRREETQYF. CDR3 coding DNA: TGTGCCACAAGGGACACCCGACGGGAAGAGACCCAGTACTTC.

This clone is a singleton in its sample. The gene calls are TRBV2 and TRBJ1-5; D not certain. Germline loops: CDR1 SNHLY, CDR2 FYNNEI. The CDR3 length is 15 residues. Trimming left V 4 bases short and J 4 bases short, with 14 bases between. The CDR3 coding sequence is TGTGCCAGCAGTGCCGTGTTGTCGGTTAATCAGCCCCAGCATTTT. This codes for CASSAVLSVNQPQHF.

The chain uses TRBV27 and TRBJ2-5, with 12 bases aligning to TRBD2. CDR3 length: 15 residues. CDR1 and CDR2 from the germline V gene are MNHEY and SMNVEV (reference sequence). Germline trimming cut 4 bases from V and 5 bases from J; bases unmatched to any gene: 5. The CDR3 nucleotides read TGTGCCAGCAGTTCCGGGACTAGCGGGCGGGAGACCCAGTACTTC. This gives the protein CASSSGTSGRETQYF.

This clone was recorded a few times. V and J are TRBV5-1 and TRBJ1-1; D call uncertain. Germline CDR1 reads SGHRS; CDR2 reads YFSETQ. Trimming took off 0 bases at V and 3 bases at J, with 15 bases between the two ends. The CDR3 totals 16 residues. CDR3 loop: CASSLGTFVGDTEAFF. The CDR3 DNA sequence: TGCGCCAGCAGCTTGGGGACCTTTGTTGGGGACACTGAAGCTTTCTTT.

This clone was seen a few times. The rearrangement uses TRBV18 and TRBJ1-2; no firm D call. CDR3 length equals 14 residues. V lost 1 base and J lost 3, with 9 bases in between. CDR1 KGHSH and CDR2 LQKENI come from the germline V gene. CDR3 in DNA: TGTGCCAGCTCACCACGAGAGTTTCACTATGGCTACACCTTC. This sequence encodes CASSPREFHYGYTF.

CDR3 region: CASSESFGGPTEAFF. As DNA, the CDR3 is TGCGCCAGCAGTGAGTCGTTCGGAGGGCCCACTGAAGCTTTCTTT. V is TRBV10-1 and J is TRBJ1-1, with unresolved D. The CDR3 has 15 amino acids. Germline CDR1 and CDR2: WNHNN and SYGVQD (reference sequence). V lost 0 bases, J lost 4 bases, and 12 bases lay in between.

V and J are TRBV28 and TRBJ2-7; D tentatively fits TRBD1 or TRBD2 (5 bases each). V lost 4 bases to trimming and J lost 10 bases, with 17 bases between them. From germline, CDR1 is MDHEN and CDR2 SYDVKM. This CDR3 is built from 13 residues. In DNA, the CDR3 is TGTGCCAGCAGTTCCGGGACGTCGAGCCTCCAGTACTTC. Protein sequence: CASSSGTSSLQYF.

The chain recombines TRBV5-1 with TRBJ1-2; 7 bases align to TRBD1. The CDR3 runs 14 residues. CDR1 is SGHRS, CDR2 YFSETQ, per germline. V gave up 0 bases and J gave up 3 bases; unmatched junction bases: 2. The CDR3, as DNA: TGCGCCAGCAGCTTGGACAGGGGTGACTATGGCTACACCTTC. This codes for CASSLDRGDYGYTF. Variable domain in full (rest from reference TRBV5-1 and TRBJ1-2): KAGVTQTPRYLIKTRGQQVTLSCSPISGHRSVSWYQQTPGQGLQFLFEYFSETQRNKGNFPGRFSGRQFSNSRSEMNVSTLELGDSALYLCASSLDRGDYGYTFGSGTRLTVV.

V gene TRBV6-5 combines with J gene TRBJ1-2; D not certain. Germline CDR1 MNHEY, CDR2 SVGAGI. This CDR3 region has 13 residues. V was pared by 2 bases and J by 2 bases, with 6 bases between. In nucleotides, the CDR3 is TGTGCCAGCAGTTACGTCCAGAACTATGGCTACACCTTC. Residues: CASSYVQNYGYTF.

CDR3 in DNA: TGCAGTGCTAAACAGGGGAACGAGCAGTACGTC. Translated: CSAKQGNEQYV. The gene calls are TRBV20-1 and TRBJ2-7; 7 bases align to TRBD1. Per the germline V gene, CDR1 is DFQATT and CDR2 is SNEGSKA (reference sequence). The CDR3 runs to 11 residues. The V segment lost 4 bases and the J segment 5 bases; nucleotides outside the gene matches: 2.

The chain has TRBV15 and TRBJ1-1, with unresolved D. Trimming shortened V by 1 base and J by 10 bases, and 13 bases separated the two germline ends. This CDR3 is 13 amino acids long. CDR1 is LNHNV and CDR2 is YYDKDF in the germline V gene (reference sequence). CDR3 sequence: CATSRADITGAFF. The CDR3 DNA is TGTGCCACCAGCAGAGCTGATATAACGGGAGCTTTCTTT.

J is TRBJ1-5 and V is TRBV4-1; D gene uncertain. This CDR3 is built from 10 residues. Germline CDR1 and CDR2: MGHRA and YSYEKL. CDR3 coding DNA: TGCGGGGGAGACAATCAGCCCCAGCATTTT. This sequence encodes CGGDNQPQHF.